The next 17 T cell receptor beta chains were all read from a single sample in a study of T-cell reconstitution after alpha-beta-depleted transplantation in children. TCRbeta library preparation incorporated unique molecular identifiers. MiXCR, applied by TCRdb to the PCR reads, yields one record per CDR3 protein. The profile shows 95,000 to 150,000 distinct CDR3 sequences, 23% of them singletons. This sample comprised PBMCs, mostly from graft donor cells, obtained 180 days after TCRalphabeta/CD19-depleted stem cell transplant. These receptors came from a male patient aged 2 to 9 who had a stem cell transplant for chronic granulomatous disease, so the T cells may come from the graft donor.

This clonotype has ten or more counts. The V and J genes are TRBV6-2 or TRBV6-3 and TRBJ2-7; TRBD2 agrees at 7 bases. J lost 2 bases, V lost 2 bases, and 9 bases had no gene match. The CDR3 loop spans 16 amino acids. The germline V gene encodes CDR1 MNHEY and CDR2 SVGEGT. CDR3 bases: TGTGCCAGCAGTTACCACTCGGCGGGAGCTACCTACGAGCAGTACTTC. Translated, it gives CASSYHSAGATYEQYF.

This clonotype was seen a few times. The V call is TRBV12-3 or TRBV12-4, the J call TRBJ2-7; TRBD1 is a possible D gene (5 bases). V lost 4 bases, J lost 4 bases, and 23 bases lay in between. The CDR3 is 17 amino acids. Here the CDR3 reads CASSSPLWWGKGYEQYF. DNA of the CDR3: TGTGCCAGCAGTTCCCCGTTATGGTGGGGCAAGGGGTACGAGCAGTACTTC.

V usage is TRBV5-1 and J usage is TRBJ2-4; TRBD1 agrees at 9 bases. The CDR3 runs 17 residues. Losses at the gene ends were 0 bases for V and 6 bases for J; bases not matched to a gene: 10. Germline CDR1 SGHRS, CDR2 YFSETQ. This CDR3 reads CASSLDRGRVPGNIQYF. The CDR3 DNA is TGCGCCAGCAGCTTGGACAGGGGGCGCGTGCCGGGAAACATTCAGTACTTC.

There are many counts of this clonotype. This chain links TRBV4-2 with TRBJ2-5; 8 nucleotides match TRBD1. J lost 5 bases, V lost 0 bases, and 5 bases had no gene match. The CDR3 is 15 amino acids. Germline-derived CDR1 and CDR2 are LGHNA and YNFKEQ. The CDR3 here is CASSQEGGDRETQYF. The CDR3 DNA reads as TGTGCCAGCAGCCAAGAAGGAGGGGACAGGGAGACCCAGTACTTC.

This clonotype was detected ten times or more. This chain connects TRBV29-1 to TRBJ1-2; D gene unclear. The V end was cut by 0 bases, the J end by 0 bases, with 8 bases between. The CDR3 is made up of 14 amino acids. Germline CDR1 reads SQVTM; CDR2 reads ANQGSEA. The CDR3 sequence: CSVEEVTTNYGYTF. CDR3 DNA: TGCAGCGTTGAAGAGGTCACCACTAACTATGGCTACACCTTC.

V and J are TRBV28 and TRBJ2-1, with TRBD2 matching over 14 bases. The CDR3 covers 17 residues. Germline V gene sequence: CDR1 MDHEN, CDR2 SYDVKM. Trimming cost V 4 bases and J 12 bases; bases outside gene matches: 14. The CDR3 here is CASSSHSGLAGVSGQFF. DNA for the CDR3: TGTGCCAGCAGTTCCCACTCGGGACTAGCGGGAGTCTCGGGGCAGTTCTTC.

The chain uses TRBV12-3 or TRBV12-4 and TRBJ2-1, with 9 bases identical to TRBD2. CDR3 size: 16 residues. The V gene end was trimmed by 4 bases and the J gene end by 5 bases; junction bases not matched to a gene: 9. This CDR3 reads CASSSISGGGHNEQFF. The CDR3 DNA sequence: TGTGCCAGCAGTTCTATTAGCGGGGGAGGACACAATGAGCAGTTCTTC.

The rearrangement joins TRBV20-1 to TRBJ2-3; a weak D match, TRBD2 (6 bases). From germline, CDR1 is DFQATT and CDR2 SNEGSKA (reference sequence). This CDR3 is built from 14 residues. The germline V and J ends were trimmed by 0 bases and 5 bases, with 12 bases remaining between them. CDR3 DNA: TGCAGTGCTAGAGAATGGGAGGCGGAAGATACGCAGTATTTT. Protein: CSAREWEAEDTQYF.

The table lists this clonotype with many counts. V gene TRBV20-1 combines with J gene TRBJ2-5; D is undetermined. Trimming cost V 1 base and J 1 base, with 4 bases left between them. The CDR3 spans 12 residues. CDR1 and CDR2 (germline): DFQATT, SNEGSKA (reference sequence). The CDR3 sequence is CSARAGQETQYF. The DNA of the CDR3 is TGCAGTGCTAGAGCGGGCCAAGAGACCCAGTACTTC.

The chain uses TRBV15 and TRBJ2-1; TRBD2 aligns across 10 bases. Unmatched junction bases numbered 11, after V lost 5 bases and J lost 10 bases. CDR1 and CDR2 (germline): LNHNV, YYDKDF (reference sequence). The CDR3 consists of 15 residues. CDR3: CATSRRASGSTEQFF. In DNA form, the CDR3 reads TGTGCCACCAGCCGCAGGGCTAGCGGGAGTACGGAGCAGTTCTTC.

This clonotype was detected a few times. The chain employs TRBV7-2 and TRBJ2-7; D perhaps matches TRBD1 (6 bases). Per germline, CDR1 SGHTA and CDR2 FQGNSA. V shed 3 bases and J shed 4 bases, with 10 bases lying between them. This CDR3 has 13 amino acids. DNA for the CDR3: TGTGCCAGCAGCTTTCACAGGGATTACGAGCAGTACTTC. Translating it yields CASSFHRDYEQYF.

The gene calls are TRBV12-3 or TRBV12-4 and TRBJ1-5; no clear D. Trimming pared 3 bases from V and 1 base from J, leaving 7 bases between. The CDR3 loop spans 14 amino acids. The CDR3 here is CASSFRLSNQPQHF. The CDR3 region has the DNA TGTGCCAGCAGTTTCCGACTGAGCAATCAGCCCCAGCATTTT.

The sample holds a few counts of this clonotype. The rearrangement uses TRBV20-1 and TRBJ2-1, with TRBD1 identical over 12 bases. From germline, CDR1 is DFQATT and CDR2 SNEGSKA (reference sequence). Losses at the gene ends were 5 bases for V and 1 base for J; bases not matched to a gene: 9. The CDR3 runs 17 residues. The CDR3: CSAPGTGGDTSYNEQFF. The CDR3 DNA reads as TGCAGTGCTCCCGGGACAGGGGGCGATACGTCCTACAATGAGCAGTTCTTC.

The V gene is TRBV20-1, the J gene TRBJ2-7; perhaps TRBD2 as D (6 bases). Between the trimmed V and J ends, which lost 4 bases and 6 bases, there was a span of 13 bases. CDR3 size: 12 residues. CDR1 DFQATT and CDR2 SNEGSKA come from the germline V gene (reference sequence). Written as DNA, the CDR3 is TGCAGTGCTAAGGGTCCGGGAGCCGAGCAGTACTTC. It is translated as CSAKGPGAEQYF.

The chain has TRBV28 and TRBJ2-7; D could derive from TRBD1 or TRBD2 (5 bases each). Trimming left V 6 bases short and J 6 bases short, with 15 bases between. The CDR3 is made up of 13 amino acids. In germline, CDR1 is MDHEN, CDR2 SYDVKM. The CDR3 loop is CASRGTVGFEQYF. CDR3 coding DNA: TGTGCCAGCAGGGGGACGGTGGGGTTCGAGCAGTACTTC.

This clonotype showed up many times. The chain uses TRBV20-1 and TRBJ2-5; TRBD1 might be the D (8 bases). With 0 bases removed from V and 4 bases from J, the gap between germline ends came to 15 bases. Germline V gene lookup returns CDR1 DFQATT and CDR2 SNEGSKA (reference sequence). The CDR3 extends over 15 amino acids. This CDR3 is CSARDPTGGAETQYF. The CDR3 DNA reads TGCAGTGCTAGAGATCCCACAGGGGGGGCAGAGACCCAGTACTTC.

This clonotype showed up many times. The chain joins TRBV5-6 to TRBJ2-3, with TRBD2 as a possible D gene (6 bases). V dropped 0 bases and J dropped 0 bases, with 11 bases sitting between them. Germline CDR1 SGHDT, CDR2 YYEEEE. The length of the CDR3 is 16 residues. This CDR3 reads CASSLVEGTSTDTQYF. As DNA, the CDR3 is TGTGCCAGCAGCTTGGTCGAGGGGACTAGCACAGATACGCAGTATTTT.